This T cell receptor beta chain was found in a study of shared clonotypes between healthy human individuals. Each PCR replicate from the sorted subsets contained approximately 0.2 ug DNA, which is about 31,000 T cell genomes. TCRdb keeps only in-frame clones here, not all; method: immunoSEQ multiplex PCR. The table includes some 1,900,000 clones, about 95% detected once. Naive CD8 populations comprised CD45RO-negative cells positively selected for CCR7, excluding terminally differentiated effector memory CD45RA+ cells. Each sample came from a Caucasian adult donor living in Nashville, Tennessee. This clone was recorded once. Germline loops: CDR1 DFQATT, CDR2 SNEGSKA (reference sequence). V lost 7 bases, J lost 0 bases, and 6 bases lay in between. The length of the CDR3 is 11 residues.

The specimen sequenced was naive CD8+ T cells sorted from blood. The chain is built from TRBV20-1 and TRBJ1-1, with D unresolved. This TCR was recovered from a man between 18 and 35 years old in good health. The CDR3: CSVTLNTEAFF. In nucleotides, the CDR3 is TGCAGTGTTACGTTGAACACTGAAGCTTTCTTT.